This T cell receptor beta chain was captured in a study of CD8 T cells in Susac syndrome. CD8+ and CD4+ T cells taken from blood had their TCR beta sequenced. Negative isolation yielded CD8+ and CD4+ T cells; FACS enriched TEMRA cells. Comments on this clonotype: The antigen is not known.

General study results and limits: It was acknowledged in the study that its TCR sequencing and HLA analysis involved a relatively small number of individuals.

Random hexamers were used to reverse transcribe the RNA input (roughly 0.5 to 1 ug). Across 54 Vbeta and 13 Jbeta, immunoSEQ multiplex PCR amplified TCR beta CDR3. In TCRdb, the immunoSEQ multiplex PCR reads were re-called with MiXCR into one record per CDR3 protein. The table has about 71,000 distinct CDR3 sequences, 95% to 96% seen once. Looked up from germline, CDR1 is SGHNT and CDR2 is YENEEA. V was trimmed by 5 bases and J by 5 bases, leaving 15 bases between them. This CDR3 is built from 14 residues. V and J are TRBV11-3 and TRBJ2-5, with D hard to call. This TCR came from a human donor with multiple sclerosis. Sequencing was carried out using CD4+ T cells from PBMCs. The CDR3 loop reads CASSRDTNRETQYF. CDR3 sequence (DNA): TGTGCCAGCAGCAGAGACACTAACCGGGAGACCCAGTACTTC.